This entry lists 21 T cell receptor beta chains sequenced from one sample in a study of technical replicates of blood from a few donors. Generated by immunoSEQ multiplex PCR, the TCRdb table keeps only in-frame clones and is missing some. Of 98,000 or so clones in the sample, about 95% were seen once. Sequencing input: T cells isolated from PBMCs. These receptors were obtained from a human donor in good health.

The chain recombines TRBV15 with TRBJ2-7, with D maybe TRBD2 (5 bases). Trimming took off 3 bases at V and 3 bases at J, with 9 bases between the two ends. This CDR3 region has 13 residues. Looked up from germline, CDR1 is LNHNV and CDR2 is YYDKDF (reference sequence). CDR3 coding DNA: TGTGCCACCAGCAGGGAGGTTCGCTACGAGCAGTACTTC. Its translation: CATSREVRYEQYF.

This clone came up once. CDR3 sequence (DNA): TGTGCCTGGGCAGGGAGGGACAGGAACATCTACGAGCAGTACTTC. Its translation is CAWAGRDRNIYEQYF. The chain is built from TRBV30 and TRBJ2-7, with D maybe TRBD1 (8 bases). Germline V gene data show CDR1 as GTSNPN and CDR2 as SVGIG (reference sequence). CDR3 length equals 15 residues. The ends were cut back, 5 bases at V and 3 bases at J, with 20 bases in the middle.

CDR3 protein: CASSFGQEGAEAFF. CDR3 nucleotide sequence: TGTGCCAGCAGCTTTGGACAGGAGGGCGCTGAAGCTTTCTTT. The chain combines TRBV5-5 with TRBJ1-1; TRBD1 matches at 7 bases. This CDR3 contains 14 residues. V gave up 2 bases and J gave up 6 bases; unmatched junction bases: 7. Per germline, CDR1 SGHKS and CDR2 YYEKEE (reference sequence).

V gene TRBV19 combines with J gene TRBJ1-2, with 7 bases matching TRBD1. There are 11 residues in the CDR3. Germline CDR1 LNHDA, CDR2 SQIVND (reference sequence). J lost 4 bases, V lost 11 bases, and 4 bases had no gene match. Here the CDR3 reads CAGRDSYGYTF. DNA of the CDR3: TGTGCCGGCCGGGACAGCTATGGCTACACCTTC.

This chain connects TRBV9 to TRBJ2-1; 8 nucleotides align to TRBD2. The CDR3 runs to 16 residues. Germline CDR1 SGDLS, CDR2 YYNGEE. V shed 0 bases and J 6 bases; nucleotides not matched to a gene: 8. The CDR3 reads CASSVDPSSGSNEQFF. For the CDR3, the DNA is TGTGCCAGCAGCGTAGACCCATCGAGCGGGAGCAATGAGCAGTTCTTC.

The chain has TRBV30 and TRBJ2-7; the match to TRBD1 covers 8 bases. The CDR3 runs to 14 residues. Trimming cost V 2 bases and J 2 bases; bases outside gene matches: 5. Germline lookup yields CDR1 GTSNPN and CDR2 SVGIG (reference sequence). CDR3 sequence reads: CAWSTLDRAYEQYF. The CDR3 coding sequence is TGTGCCTGGAGTACCCTGGACAGGGCCTACGAGCAGTACTTC.

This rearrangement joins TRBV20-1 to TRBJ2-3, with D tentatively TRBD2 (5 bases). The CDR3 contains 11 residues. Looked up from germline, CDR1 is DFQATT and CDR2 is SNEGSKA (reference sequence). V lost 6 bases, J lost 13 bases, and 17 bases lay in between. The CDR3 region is CSAALRAEEYF. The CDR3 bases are TGCAGTGCCGCTCTTAGGGCGGAGGAGTATTTT.

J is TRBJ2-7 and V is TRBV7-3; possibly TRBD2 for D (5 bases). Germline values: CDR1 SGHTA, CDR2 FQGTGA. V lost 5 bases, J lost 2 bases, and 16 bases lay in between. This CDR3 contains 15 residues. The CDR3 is CASSPGSGLAYEQYF. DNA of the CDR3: TGTGCCAGCAGCCCGGGTTCAGGACTCGCCTACGAGCAGTACTTC.

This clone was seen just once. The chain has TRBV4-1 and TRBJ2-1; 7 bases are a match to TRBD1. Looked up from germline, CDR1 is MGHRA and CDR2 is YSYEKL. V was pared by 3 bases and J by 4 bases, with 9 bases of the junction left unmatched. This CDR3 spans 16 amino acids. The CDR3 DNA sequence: TGCGCCAGCAGCCACGAATCGGGACAGACATACAATGAGCAGTTCTTC. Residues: CASSHESGQTYNEQFF.

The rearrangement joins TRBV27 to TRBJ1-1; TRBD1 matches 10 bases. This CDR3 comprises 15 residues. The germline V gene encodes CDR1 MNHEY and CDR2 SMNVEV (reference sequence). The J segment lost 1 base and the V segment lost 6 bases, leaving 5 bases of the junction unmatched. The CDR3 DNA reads TGTGCCAGCAGGACAAGACAGGGGGCGAACACTGAAGCTTTCTTT. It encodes CASRTRQGANTEAFF.

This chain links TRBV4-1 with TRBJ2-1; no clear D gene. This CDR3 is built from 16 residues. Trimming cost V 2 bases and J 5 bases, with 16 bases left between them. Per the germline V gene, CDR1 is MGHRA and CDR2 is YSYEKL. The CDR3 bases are TGCGCCAGCAGCCAAACACCAGGTTTCACGAACAATGAGCAGTTCTTC. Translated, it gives CASSQTPGFTNNEQFF.

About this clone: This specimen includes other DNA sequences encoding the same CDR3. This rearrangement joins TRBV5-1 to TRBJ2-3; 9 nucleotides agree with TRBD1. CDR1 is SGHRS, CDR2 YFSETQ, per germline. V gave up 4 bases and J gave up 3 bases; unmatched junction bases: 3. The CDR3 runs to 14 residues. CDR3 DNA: TGCGCCAGCAGCCCGGGACAGGGAACAGATACGCAGTATTTT. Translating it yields CASSPGQGTDTQYF.

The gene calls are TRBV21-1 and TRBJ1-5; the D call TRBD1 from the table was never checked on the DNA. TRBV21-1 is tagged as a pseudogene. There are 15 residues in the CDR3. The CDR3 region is CASSNKDSNNQPQHF. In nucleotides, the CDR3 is TGTGCCAGCAGCAATAAGGACAGCAACAATCAGCCCCAGCATTTT.

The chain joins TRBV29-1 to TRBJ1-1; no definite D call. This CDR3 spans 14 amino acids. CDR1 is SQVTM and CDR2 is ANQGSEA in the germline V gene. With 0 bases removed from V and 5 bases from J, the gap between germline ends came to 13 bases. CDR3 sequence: CSVEDLGPGTEAFF. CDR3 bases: TGCAGCGTTGAAGATCTCGGCCCCGGGACTGAAGCTTTCTTT.

CDR3 DNA: TGTGCCAGCAGCTTACACCGAGCGGGGGGTCCCTACAATGAGCAGTTCTTC. This gives the protein CASSLHRAGGPYNEQFF. This chain connects TRBV7-8 to TRBJ2-1; 9 bases match TRBD2. Germline trimming cut 2 bases from V and 2 bases from J; bases unmatched to any gene: 7. Germline values: CDR1 SGHVS, CDR2 FQNEAQ. This CDR3 spans 17 amino acids.

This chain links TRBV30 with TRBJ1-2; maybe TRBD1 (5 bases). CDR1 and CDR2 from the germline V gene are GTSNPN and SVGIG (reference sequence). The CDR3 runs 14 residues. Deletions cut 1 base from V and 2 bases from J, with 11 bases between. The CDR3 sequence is CAWSGQGANYGYTF. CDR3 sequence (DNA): TGTGCCTGGAGTGGACAAGGGGCAAACTATGGCTACACCTTC.

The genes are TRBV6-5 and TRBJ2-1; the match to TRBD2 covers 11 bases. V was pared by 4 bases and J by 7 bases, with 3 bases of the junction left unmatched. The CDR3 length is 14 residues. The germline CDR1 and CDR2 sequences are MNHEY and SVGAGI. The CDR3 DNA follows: TGTGCCAGCAGTTTTAGCGGGGGGGCAAATGAGCAGTTCTTC. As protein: CASSFSGGANEQFF.

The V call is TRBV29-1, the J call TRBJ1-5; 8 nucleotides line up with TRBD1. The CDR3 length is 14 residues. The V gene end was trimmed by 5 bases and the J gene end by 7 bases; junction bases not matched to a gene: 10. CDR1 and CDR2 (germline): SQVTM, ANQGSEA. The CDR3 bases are TGCAGCGTTCCCCCGACAGGGGCGCGCCAGCCCCAGCATTTT. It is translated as CSVPPTGARQPQHF.

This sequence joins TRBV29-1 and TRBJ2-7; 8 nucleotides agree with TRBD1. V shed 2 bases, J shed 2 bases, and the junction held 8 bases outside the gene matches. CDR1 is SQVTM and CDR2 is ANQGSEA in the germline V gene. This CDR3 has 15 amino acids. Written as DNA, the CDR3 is TGCAGCGTTGAAAACCCGACAGGGGAAGCCTACGAGCAGTACTTC. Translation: CSVENPTGEAYEQYF.

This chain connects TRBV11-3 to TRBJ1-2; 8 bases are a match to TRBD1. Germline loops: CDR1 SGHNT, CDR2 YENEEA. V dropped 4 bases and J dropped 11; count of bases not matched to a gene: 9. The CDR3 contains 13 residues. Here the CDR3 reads CASSSPRTGRYTF. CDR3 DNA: TGTGCCAGCAGCTCTCCCCGGACAGGGCGATACACCTTC.

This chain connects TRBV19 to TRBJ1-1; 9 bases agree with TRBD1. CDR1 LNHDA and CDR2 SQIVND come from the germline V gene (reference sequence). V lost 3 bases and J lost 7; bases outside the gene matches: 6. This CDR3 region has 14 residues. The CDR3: CASSMGTGTIEAFF. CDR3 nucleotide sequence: TGTGCCAGTAGTATGGGGACAGGGACTATTGAAGCTTTCTTT.